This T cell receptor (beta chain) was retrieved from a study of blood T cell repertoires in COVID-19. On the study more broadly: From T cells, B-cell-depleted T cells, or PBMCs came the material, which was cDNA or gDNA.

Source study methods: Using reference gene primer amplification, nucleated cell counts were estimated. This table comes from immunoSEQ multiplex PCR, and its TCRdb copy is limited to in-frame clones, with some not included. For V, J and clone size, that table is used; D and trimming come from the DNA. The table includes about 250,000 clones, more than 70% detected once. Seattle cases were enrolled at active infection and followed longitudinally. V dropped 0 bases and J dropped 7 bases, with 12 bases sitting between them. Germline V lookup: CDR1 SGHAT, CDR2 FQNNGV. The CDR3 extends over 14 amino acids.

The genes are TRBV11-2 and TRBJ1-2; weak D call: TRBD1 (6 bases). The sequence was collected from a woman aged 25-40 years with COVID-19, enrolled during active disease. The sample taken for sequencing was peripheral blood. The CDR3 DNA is TGTGCCAGCAGCTTAGATCGGACAGTTTTTGGCTACACCTTC. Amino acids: CASSLDRTVFGYTF.